The clone carrying this T cell receptor (beta chain) was seen once. Sequence at one end of the junction differs from germline and may be a read error. The template was RNA from unsorted bulk tissue. Chemotherapy-naive patients with new lung cancer underwent thoracic surgery in China, August–late 2014. This sample is drawn from a study of tumor and adjacent non-tumor tissue in lung cancer. A modified ARM-PCR protocol with three rounds of nested PCR amplified TCRbeta. TCRdb reprocessed the multiplex PCR reads with MiXCR, giving one entry per CDR3 protein. The sample holds approximately 76,000 distinct CDR3 sequences, nearly 70% seen once. Germline V lookup: CDR1 SQVTM, CDR2 ANQGSEA. The CDR3 totals 14 residues.

The chain has TRBV29-1 and TRBJ1-1; TRBD1 matches at 9 bases. This receptor was identified in a woman between 65 and 79 years old with non-small cell lung cancer. The specimen sequenced was lung tumor tissue. The CDR3 spells CSVGDGQGNTEAFF. Here the CDR3 DNA reads TGCAGTGTTGGGGACGGACAGGGGAATACTGAAGCTTTCTTT.